One and the same sample provided the 3 T cell receptor beta chains below, sequenced in a study of blood T cell repertoires in COVID-19. Here immunoSEQ multiplex PCR was the method, and the copy in TCRdb shows in-frame clones only, minus some. Among about 150,000 clones listed, roughly 81% were seen once. Sequenced material: peripheral blood. The receptors stem from a human donor with acute or convalescent COVID-19. The donor label of this sample is uncertain.

The genes are TRBV19 and TRBJ1-5; D is perhaps TRBD1 (6 bases). There are 15 residues in the CDR3. Germline V gene data show CDR1 as LNHDA and CDR2 as SQIVND (reference sequence). Trimming removed 3 bases from V and 7 bases from J, with 16 bases in between. The CDR3 here is CASSMSRGIGQPQHF. CDR3 DNA: TGTGCCAGTAGTATGTCTAGGGGGATCGGCCAGCCCCAGCATTTT.

The chain combines TRBV6-4 with TRBJ1-6; tentative D call: TRBD1 (6 bases). Looked up from germline, CDR1 is MRHNA and CDR2 is SNTAGT. V lost 6 bases, J lost 5 bases, and 11 bases lay in between. CDR3 length equals 14 residues. CDR3: CASSSGTNNSPLHF. CDR3 sequence (DNA): TGTGCCAGCAGCTCGGGGACAAATAATTCACCCCTCCACTTT.

The chain links TRBV5-1 to TRBJ1-4; tentative D call: TRBD1 (5 bases). CDR1 SGHRS and CDR2 YFSETQ come from the germline V gene. There are 15 residues in the CDR3. Trimming removed 1 base at V and 6 bases at J, with 13 bases between. CDR3 region: CASSLSGGNDEKLFF. The CDR3, as DNA: TGCGCCAGCAGCTTGAGTGGGGGGAACGATGAAAAACTGTTTTTT.